The rows below give T cell receptor beta chains drawn from one sample of a study of cytomegalovirus exposure and HLA in healthy donors. Measured with immunoSEQ multiplex PCR; TCRdb has only the in-frame clones, and not every one. Of about 190,000 clones listed, roughly four fifths are singletons. The specimen sequenced was PBMCs. These receptors came from a middle-aged man in good health and CMV-seropositive. The CDR3 runs from the conserved cysteine through the conserved F or W. A D gene is named only where the DNA matches it firmly.

V: TRBV9
D: TRBD2
J: TRBJ2-3
CDR3: CASSVGTSGRSDTQYF

V: TRBV5-1
D: TRBD1
J: TRBJ1-1
CDR3: CASSNRDSRGTEAFF

V: TRBV6-1
D: NA
J: TRBJ1-6
CDR3: CASSESTHQPLHF

V: TRBV29-1
D: NA
J: TRBJ2-5
CDR3: CSGGEPQETQYF

V: TRBV6-1
D: TRBD1
J: TRBJ2-7
CDR3: CASSDMRDRRYGKIYEQYF

V: TRBV10-3
D: NA
J: TRBJ1-2
CDR3: CAISESKDSSYSYTF

V: TRBV4-1
D: TRBD2
J: TRBJ2-7
CDR3: CASSQEMSGTYEQYF

V: TRBV5-6
D: NA
J: TRBJ1-5
CDR3: CASSLRGNQPQHF

V: TRBV5-1
D: TRBD2
J: TRBJ2-7
CDR3: CASSPGGSRVAEQYF

V: TRBV27
D: NA
J: TRBJ1-1
CDR3: CASSPPGGGEAFF

V: TRBV28
D: NA
J: TRBJ2-7
CDR3: CASSTGESYEQYF

V: TRBV5-6
D: TRBD1
J: TRBJ2-1
CDR3: CASSLVVTGYNEQFF

V: TRBV9
D: TRBD2
J: TRBJ2-2
CDR3: CASSVGSGLAGGGELFF

V: TRBV6-1
D: TRBD1
J: TRBJ2-7
CDR3: CASSARDRGTYEQYF

V: TRBV5-1
D: NA
J: TRBJ2-1
CDR3: CASSLLYNEQFF

V: TRBV28
D: NA
J: TRBJ2-7
CDR3: CASRQQGGGEEQYF

V: TRBV29-1
D: TRBD1
J: TRBJ1-4
CDR3: CSVGTGGNEKLFF

V: TRBV27
D: NA
J: TRBJ2-1
CDR3: CASSLGGAAEQFF

V: TRBV28
D: NA
J: TRBJ2-7
CDR3: CASSWGSHEQYF

V: TRBV6-5
D: TRBD2
J: TRBJ2-1
CDR3: CASSFGLAGVYEQFF

V: TRBV19
D: TRBD2
J: TRBJ2-7
CDR3: CASSIDLLAGAKNEQYF

V: TRBV7-9
D: TRBD2
J: TRBJ2-1
CDR3: CASSLGTSGRADNEQFF

V: TRBV5-4
D: TRBD2
J: TRBJ2-5
CDR3: CASSAGTSGGQETQYF

V: TRBV19
D: NA
J: TRBJ2-2
CDR3: CASTSTGDRTGELFF

V: TRBV4-2
D: NA
J: TRBJ1-2
CDR3: CASSQEGANYGYTF

V: TRBV19
D: NA
J: TRBJ1-5
CDR3: CASRGVIQPQHF

V: TRBV7-9
D: TRBD2
J: TRBJ2-3
CDR3: CASSLAETSGGTQYF

V: TRBV5-1
D: TRBD1
J: TRBJ2-6
CDR3: CASSSTGASGANVLTF

V: TRBV7-2
D: NA
J: TRBJ2-7
CDR3: CASSLSSYEQYF

V: TRBV6-1
D: NA
J: TRBJ2-6
CDR3: CASSERGEGTGANVLTF

V: TRBV5-8
D: NA
J: TRBJ2-7
CDR3: CASSLRTGRAYEQYF

V: TRBV6-1
D: TRBD1
J: TRBJ2-7
CDR3: CASRTGAHEQYF

V: TRBV2
D: TRBD1
J: TRBJ1-5
CDR3: CASTRDRGNQPQHF

V: TRBV7-6
D: TRBD2
J: TRBJ2-5
CDR3: CASSSTGGRETQYF

V: TRBV5-1
D: TRBD2
J: TRBJ2-3
CDR3: CASSLDLSGGATDTQYF

V: TRBV27
D: NA
J: TRBJ2-3
CDR3: CASSFVGSADTQYF

V: TRBV9
D: TRBD1
J: TRBJ2-7
CDR3: CASSATGTGVVYEQYF

V: TRBV7-6
D: NA
J: TRBJ2-2
CDR3: CASSLVGRDTGELFF

V: TRBV6-5
D: NA
J: NA
CDR3: CASRQGRTGSYEQYF

V: TRBV6-6
D: TRBD1
J: TRBJ1-5
CDR3: CATPTGGGNQPQHF

V: TRBV19
D: NA
J: TRBJ1-4
CDR3: CASSEETDFNEKLFF